Listed below are T cell receptor beta chains from one sample, sequenced in a study of metastatic and nonmetastatic thyroid tumors. MiXCR re-clonotyped the PCR reads for TCRdb. The table lists tens of thousands of clones, approximately 24% of them singletons. Sequencing input: tumor tissue. These receptors came from a female donor with papillary thyroid cancer or a benign thyroid nodule (not recorded which). Some clones in this sample may be carry-over from other donors' samples. CDR3s include the opening cysteine and the closing phenylalanine or tryptophan. The D gene is left open where the match is weak. Not every row has a clone size; where given, it reads once, few, many or a size class.

clone size: many; J gene: TRBJ2-2; D gene: TRBD2; V gene: TRBV28; CDR3 protein: CASSFSSGNTGELFF; CDR3 DNA: TGTGCCAGCAGTTTTTCTAGCGGCAACACCGGGGAGCTGTTTTTT
clone size: few; J gene: TRBJ1-5; D gene: NA; V gene: TRBV28; CDR3 protein: CASSLAGNHQPQHF; CDR3 DNA: TGTGCCAGCAGCTTAGCGGGAAATCATCAGCCCCAGCATTTT
clone size: NA; J gene: TRBJ2-1; D gene: NA; V gene: TRBV5-1; CDR3 protein: CASSLQSPDNNEQFF; CDR3 DNA: TGCGCCAGCAGCTTGCAATCACCCGATAACAATGAGCAGTTCTTC
clone size: many; J gene: TRBJ1-1; D gene: TRBD1; V gene: TRBV11-2; CDR3 protein: CASSLGRLQGMNTEAFF; CDR3 DNA: TGTGCCAGCAGCTTAGGTCGCCTACAGGGGATGAACACTGAAGCTTTCTTT
clone size: NA; J gene: TRBJ2-4; D gene: NA; V gene: TRBV27; CDR3 protein: CASMGTTIGIQYF; CDR3 DNA: TGTGCCAGTATGGGGACCACAATCGGTATTCAGTACTTC
clone size: NA; J gene: TRBJ2-3; D gene: NA; V gene: TRBV11-1; CDR3 protein: CASSPPRDKHSTDTQYF; CDR3 DNA: TGTGCCAGCAGCCCCCCCCGGGACAAACACTCCACAGATACGCAGTATTTT
clone size: NA; J gene: TRBJ2-3; D gene: TRBD2; V gene: TRBV5-6; CDR3 protein: CASSPWGLAVTDTQYF; CDR3 DNA: TGTGCCAGCAGCCCATGGGGACTAGCGGTCACAGATACGCAGTATTTT
clone size: medium-sized; J gene: TRBJ1-5; D gene: NA; V gene: TRBV28; CDR3 protein: CASSVGGNSNQPQHF; CDR3 DNA: TGTGCCAGCAGCGTCGGCGGGAATAGCAATCAGCCCCAGCATTTT
clone size: NA; J gene: TRBJ2-7; D gene: NA; V gene: TRBV6-1; CDR3 protein: CASSPGLAAYEQYF; CDR3 DNA: TGTGCCAGCAGTCCTGGACTTGCAGCCTACGAGCAGTACTTC
clone size: NA; J gene: TRBJ2-2; D gene: NA; V gene: TRBV5-1; CDR3 protein: CASSLAAADPNTGELFF; CDR3 DNA: TGTGCCAGCAGCTTGGCCGCGGCGGACCCGAACACCGGGGAGCTGTTTTTT
clone size: NA; J gene: TRBJ1-2; D gene: NA; V gene: TRBV3-1; CDR3 protein: CASSPYTGFYGYTF; CDR3 DNA: TGTGCCAGCAGCCCGTATACAGGGTTCTATGGCTACACCTTC
clone size: NA; J gene: TRBJ2-5; D gene: NA; V gene: TRBV7-6; CDR3 protein: CASSLEIEETKYF; CDR3 DNA: TGTGCCAGCAGCTTAGAGATAGAGGAGACCAAGTACTTC
clone size: medium-sized; J gene: TRBJ2-1; D gene: NA; V gene: TRBV12-3/TRBV12-4; CDR3 protein: CASSFKGEFLDEQFF; CDR3 DNA: TGTGCCAGCAGTTTTAAGGGAGAGTTTTTAGATGAGCAGTTCTTC
clone size: NA; J gene: TRBJ2-6; D gene: NA; V gene: TRBV20-1; CDR3 protein: CSSIDGGYISGANVLTF; CDR3 DNA: TGCAGTTCTATAGATGGGGGCTACATCTCTGGGGCCAACGTCCTGACTTTC
clone size: few; J gene: TRBJ2-1; D gene: TRBD2; V gene: TRBV6-2/TRBV6-3; CDR3 protein: CASSLLAGGLNEQFF; CDR3 DNA: TGTGCCAGCAGCCTACTAGCGGGGGGACTCAATGAGCAGTTCTTC
clone size: NA; J gene: TRBJ2-7; D gene: NA; V gene: TRBV4-2; CDR3 protein: CASSRDPTYEQYF; CDR3 DNA: TGTGCCAGCAGCCGGGACCCAACTTACGAGCAGTACTTC
clone size: NA; J gene: TRBJ1-1; D gene: NA; V gene: TRBV27; CDR3 protein: CASSSGSNTEAFF; CDR3 DNA: TGTGCCAGCAGTTCAGGTTCGAACACTGAAGCTTTCTTT
clone size: NA; J gene: TRBJ2-7; D gene: TRBD2; V gene: TRBV27; CDR3 protein: CASSSGTSSYEQYF; CDR3 DNA: TGTGCCAGCAGCTCCGGGACTAGCTCCTACGAGCAGTACTTC
clone size: many; J gene: TRBJ2-6; D gene: TRBD2; V gene: TRBV6-1; CDR3 protein: CASSPRGGHSGANVLTF; CDR3 DNA: TGTGCCAGCAGTCCACGGGGGGGGCACTCTGGGGCCAACGTCCTGACTTTC
clone size: NA; J gene: TRBJ1-5; D gene: NA; V gene: TRBV7-2; CDR3 protein: CASSLARGGSQPQHF; CDR3 DNA: TGTGCCAGCAGCTTAGCGCGGGGGGGCTCTCAGCCCCAGCATTTT
clone size: NA; J gene: TRBJ2-7; D gene: TRBD2; V gene: TRBV7-8; CDR3 protein: CASIPRTSGGHRYEQYF; CDR3 DNA: TGTGCCAGCATCCCACGGACTAGCGGGGGTCACCGCTACGAGCAGTACTTC
clone size: NA; J gene: TRBJ2-1; D gene: NA; V gene: TRBV20-1; CDR3 protein: CSAAGPASSYNEVFF; CDR3 DNA: TGCAGTGCTGCCGGTCCCGCCAGCTCCTACAATGAGGTGTTCTTC
clone size: NA; J gene: TRBJ1-2; D gene: NA; V gene: TRBV7-8; CDR3 protein: CASSLEAGVYGYTF; CDR3 DNA: TGTGCCAGCAGCTTAGAGGCAGGGGTCTATGGCTACACCTTC
clone size: NA; J gene: TRBJ1-5; D gene: TRBD1; V gene: TRBV6-2/TRBV6-3; CDR3 protein: CAIKSGTGVYGPQHF; CDR3 DNA: TGTGCCATTAAATCCGGGACAGGCGTTTATGGGCCCCAGCATTTT
clone size: NA; J gene: TRBJ2-7; D gene: NA; V gene: TRBV28; CDR3 protein: CASSLGLSDASFDEQYF; CDR3 DNA: TGTGCCAGCAGTCTGGGGCTCAGTGACGCCTCCTTTGACGAGCAGTACTTC
clone size: NA; J gene: TRBJ1-1; D gene: NA; V gene: TRBV11-2; CDR3 protein: CASTLGVPGPEALF; CDR3 DNA: TGTGCCAGCACCTTAGGGGTTCCGGGGCCTGAAGCCTTATTT
clone size: medium-sized; J gene: TRBJ2-1; D gene: NA; V gene: TRBV6-2/TRBV6-3; CDR3 protein: CASSYASGSNEQFF; CDR3 DNA: TGTGCCAGCAGTTACGCTTCCGGGAGCAATGAGCAGTTCTTC
clone size: NA; J gene: TRBJ2-2; D gene: NA; V gene: TRBV6-6; CDR3 protein: CACSYPMVPSHTGELFF; CDR3 DNA: TGTGCCTGCAGTTACCCGATGGTACCGTCTCACACCGGGGAGCTGTTTTTT
clone size: medium-sized; J gene: TRBJ2-1; D gene: TRBD1; V gene: TRBV6-6; CDR3 protein: CASSYEGTGNNEQFF; CDR3 DNA: TGTGCCAGCAGTTACGAGGGGACAGGGAACAATGAGCAGTTCTTC
clone size: once; J gene: TRBJ2-2; D gene: TRBD2; V gene: TRBV11-2; CDR3 protein: CASSPWTSGTRFNGELFF; CDR3 DNA: TGTGCCAGCAGCCCCTGGACTAGCGGGACCCGATTTAACGGGGAGCTGTTTTTT
clone size: NA; J gene: TRBJ1-5; D gene: NA; V gene: TRBV6-1; CDR3 protein: CASTSTGVLPHHF; CDR3 DNA: TGTGCCAGTACCTCGACGGGGGTGCTGCCCCATCATTTT
clone size: few; J gene: TRBJ2-1; D gene: NA; V gene: TRBV2; CDR3 protein: CASSEDKGDEQFF; CDR3 DNA: TGTGCCAGCAGTGAAGATAAGGGGGATGAGCAGTTCTTC
clone size: NA; J gene: TRBJ1-2; D gene: NA; V gene: TRBV27; CDR3 protein: CASSLSGAVGNGYTF; CDR3 DNA: TGTGCCAGTAGTTTATCGGGGGCAGTGGGAAACGGCTACACCTTC
clone size: NA; J gene: TRBJ1-1; D gene: TRBD1; V gene: TRBV10-2; CDR3 protein: CASSLQGIATEAFF; CDR3 DNA: TGCGCCAGCAGTTTACAGGGGATCGCCACTGAAGCTTTCTTT
clone size: medium-sized; J gene: TRBJ1-3; D gene: NA; V gene: TRBV28; CDR3 protein: CATTGGVDGNTIYF; CDR3 DNA: TGTGCCACTACTGGAGGGGTAGATGGAAACACCATATATTTT
clone size: many; J gene: TRBJ2-7; D gene: NA; V gene: TRBV18; CDR3 protein: CASSPPSNYEQYF; CDR3 DNA: TGTGCCAGCTCACCACCGTCGAACTACGAGCAGTACTTC
clone size: many; J gene: TRBJ2-2; D gene: TRBD2; V gene: TRBV3-1; CDR3 protein: CASSQPAGVRETGELFF; CDR3 DNA: TGTGCCAGCAGCCAACCAGCGGGAGTAAGGGAAACCGGGGAGCTGTTTTTT
clone size: many; J gene: TRBJ2-1; D gene: TRBD2; V gene: TRBV25-1; CDR3 protein: CASSDRIGLAGVNEQFF; CDR3 DNA: TGTGCCAGCAGTGACCGAATCGGACTAGCGGGAGTAAATGAGCAGTTCTTC
clone size: medium-sized; J gene: TRBJ2-3; D gene: TRBD2; V gene: TRBV6-6; CDR3 protein: CASSYPSSGRESTDTQYF; CDR3 DNA: TGTGCCAGCAGTTACCCGTCGTCGGGGCGGGAGAGCACAGATACGCAGTATTTT
clone size: many; J gene: TRBJ2-7; D gene: NA; V gene: TRBV9; CDR3 protein: CASSVEGGGEQYF; CDR3 DNA: TGTGCCAGCAGCGTAGAAGGGGGAGGGGAGCAGTACTTC
clone size: medium-sized; J gene: TRBJ1-5; D gene: NA; V gene: TRBV20-1; CDR3 protein: CSATVTGGNQPQHF; CDR3 DNA: TGCAGTGCTACGGTGACGGGAGGAAATCAGCCCCAGCATTTT